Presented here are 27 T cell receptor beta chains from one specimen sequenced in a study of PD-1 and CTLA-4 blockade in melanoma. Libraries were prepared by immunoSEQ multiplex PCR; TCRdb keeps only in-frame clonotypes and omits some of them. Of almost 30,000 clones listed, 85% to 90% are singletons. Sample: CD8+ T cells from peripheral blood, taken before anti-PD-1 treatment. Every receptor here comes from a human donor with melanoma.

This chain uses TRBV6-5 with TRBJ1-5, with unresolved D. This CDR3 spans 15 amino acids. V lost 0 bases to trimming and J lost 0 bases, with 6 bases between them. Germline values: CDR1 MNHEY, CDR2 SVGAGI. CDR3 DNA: TGTGCCAGCAGTTACTCGTCCGTTAGCAATCAGCCCCAGCATTTT. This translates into CASSYSSVSNQPQHF.

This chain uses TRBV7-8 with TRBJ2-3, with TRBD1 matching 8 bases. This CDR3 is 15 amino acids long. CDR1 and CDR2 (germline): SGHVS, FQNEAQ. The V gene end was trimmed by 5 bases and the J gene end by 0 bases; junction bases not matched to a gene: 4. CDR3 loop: CASSTRDRSTDTQYF. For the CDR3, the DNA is TGTGCCAGCAGCACAAGGGACAGGAGCACAGATACGCAGTATTTT.

In nucleotides, the CDR3 is TGTGCCAGCAGTGAAAAGGGGGATGAGCAGTTCTTC. Its translation is CASSEKGDEQFF. V usage is TRBV6-1 and J usage is TRBJ2-1; D might be TRBD1 (6 bases). Trimming took off 2 bases at V and 8 bases at J, with 7 bases between the two ends. CDR1 is MNHNS and CDR2 is SASEGT in the germline V gene. This CDR3 has 12 residues.

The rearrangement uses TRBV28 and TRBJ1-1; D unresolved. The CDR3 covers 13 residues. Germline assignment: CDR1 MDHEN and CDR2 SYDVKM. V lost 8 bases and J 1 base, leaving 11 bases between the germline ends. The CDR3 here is CASSAGTNTEAFF. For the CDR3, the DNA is TGTGCCAGCTCCGCAGGAACGAACACTGAAGCTTTCTTT.

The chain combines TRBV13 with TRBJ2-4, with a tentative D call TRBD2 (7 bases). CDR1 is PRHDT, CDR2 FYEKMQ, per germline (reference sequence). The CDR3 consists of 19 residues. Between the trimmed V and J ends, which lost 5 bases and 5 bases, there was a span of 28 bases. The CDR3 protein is CASSPSENPGTGGENIQYF. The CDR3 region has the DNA TGTGCCAGCAGCCCTAGCGAAAACCCCGGGACGGGGGGCGAAAACATTCAGTACTTC.

CDR3 DNA: TGTGCCAGCAGCCAAGAAACGGGGAACTATGGCTACACCTTC. Translation gives CASSQETGNYGYTF. V usage is TRBV3-1 (or the pseudogene TRBV3-2) and J usage is TRBJ1-2; D unclear. V dropped 0 bases and J dropped 2 bases, with 7 bases sitting between them. The CDR3 has 14 residues. CDR1 LGHDT and CDR2 YNNKEL come from the germline V gene (reference sequence).

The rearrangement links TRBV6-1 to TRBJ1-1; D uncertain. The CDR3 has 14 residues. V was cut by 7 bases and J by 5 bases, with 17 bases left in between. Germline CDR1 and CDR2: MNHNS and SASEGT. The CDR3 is CASTYGAGLTEAFF. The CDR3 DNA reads TGTGCCAGCACCTACGGCGCAGGTCTGACTGAAGCTTTCTTT.

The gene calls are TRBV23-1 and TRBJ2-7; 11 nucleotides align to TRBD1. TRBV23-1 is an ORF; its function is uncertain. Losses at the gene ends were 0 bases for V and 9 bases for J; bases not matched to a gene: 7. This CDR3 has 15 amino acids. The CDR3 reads CASSQSRTGGNGQYF. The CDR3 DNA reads TGCGCCAGCAGTCAATCGCGGACAGGGGGCAATGGGCAGTACTTC.

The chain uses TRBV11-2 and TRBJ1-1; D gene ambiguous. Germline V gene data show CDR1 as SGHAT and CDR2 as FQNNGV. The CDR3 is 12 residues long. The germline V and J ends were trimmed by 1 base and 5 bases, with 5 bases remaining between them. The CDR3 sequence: CASSLGLTEAFF. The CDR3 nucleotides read TGTGCCAGCAGCTTAGGATTAACTGAAGCTTTCTTT.

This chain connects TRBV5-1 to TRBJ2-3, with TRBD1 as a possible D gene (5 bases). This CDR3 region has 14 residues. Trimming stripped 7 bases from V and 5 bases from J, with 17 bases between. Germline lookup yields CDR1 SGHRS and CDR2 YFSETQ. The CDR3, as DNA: TGCGCCAGCGGGGCGGACCCAGAGGAAGATACGCAGTATTTT. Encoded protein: CASGADPEEDTQYF.

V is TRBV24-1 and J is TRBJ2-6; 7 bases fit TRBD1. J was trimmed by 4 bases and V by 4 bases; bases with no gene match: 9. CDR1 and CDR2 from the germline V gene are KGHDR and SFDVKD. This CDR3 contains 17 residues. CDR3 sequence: CATSDRSTGAGANVLTF. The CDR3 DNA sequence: TGTGCCACCAGTGACCGTTCTACAGGGGCAGGGGCCAACGTCCTGACTTTC.

This chain's CDR3 is CAWELLAGGETQYF. The CDR3 DNA follows: TGTGCCTGGGAACTACTAGCGGGGGGCGAGACCCAGTACTTC. The V gene is TRBV30, the J gene TRBJ2-5, with 12 bases lining up with TRBD2. Germline CDR1 reads GTSNPN; CDR2 reads SVGIG (reference sequence). The V segment lost 5 bases and the J segment 5 bases; nucleotides outside the gene matches: 6. The CDR3 has 14 residues.

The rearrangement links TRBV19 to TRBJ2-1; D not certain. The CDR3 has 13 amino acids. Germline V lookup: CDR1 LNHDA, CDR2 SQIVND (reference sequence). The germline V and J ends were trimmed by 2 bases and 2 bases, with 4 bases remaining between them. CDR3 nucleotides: TGTGCCAGTAGTATATCGCCCTACAATGAGCAGTTCTTC. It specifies CASSISPYNEQFF.

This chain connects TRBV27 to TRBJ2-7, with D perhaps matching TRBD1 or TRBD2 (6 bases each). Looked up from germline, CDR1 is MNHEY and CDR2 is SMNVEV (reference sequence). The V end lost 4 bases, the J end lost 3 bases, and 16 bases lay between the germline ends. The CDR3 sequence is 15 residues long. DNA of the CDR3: TGTGCCAGCAGTTCCCTCGGGGGACAACGCTACGAGCAGTACTTC. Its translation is CASSSLGGQRYEQYF.

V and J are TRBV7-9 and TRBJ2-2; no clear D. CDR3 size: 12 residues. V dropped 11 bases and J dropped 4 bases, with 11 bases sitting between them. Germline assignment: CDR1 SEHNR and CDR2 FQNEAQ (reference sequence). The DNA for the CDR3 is TGTGCCTCGAGGAGTTTCACCGGGGAGCTGTTTTTT. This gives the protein CASRSFTGELFF.

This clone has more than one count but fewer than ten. The CDR3 nucleotides read TGCGCCAGCAGCCCCCCGGAGTCCGGCACAGATACGCAGTATTTT. Protein: CASSPPESGTDTQYF. The chain has TRBV5-1 and TRBJ2-3; D remains ambiguous. Between the trimmed V and J ends, which lost 4 bases and 1 base, there was a span of 13 bases. This CDR3 has 15 residues. The V gene's germline CDR1 is SGHRS and CDR2 YFSETQ.

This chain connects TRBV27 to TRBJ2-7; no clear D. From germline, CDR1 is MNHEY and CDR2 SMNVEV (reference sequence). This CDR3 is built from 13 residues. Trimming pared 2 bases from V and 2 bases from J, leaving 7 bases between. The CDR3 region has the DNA TGTGCCAGCAGTTTAGCTCAGGCCTACGAGCAGTACTTC. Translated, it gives CASSLAQAYEQYF.

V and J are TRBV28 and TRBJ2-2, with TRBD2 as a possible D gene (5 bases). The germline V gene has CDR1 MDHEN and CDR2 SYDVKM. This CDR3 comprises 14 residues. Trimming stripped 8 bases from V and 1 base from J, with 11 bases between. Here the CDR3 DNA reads TGTGCCAGCGAGCTAGCATGGAACACCGGGGAGCTGTTTTTT. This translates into CASELAWNTGELFF.

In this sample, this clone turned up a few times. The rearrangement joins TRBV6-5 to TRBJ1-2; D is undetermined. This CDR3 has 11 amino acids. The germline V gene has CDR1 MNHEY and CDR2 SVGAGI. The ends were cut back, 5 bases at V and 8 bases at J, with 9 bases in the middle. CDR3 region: CASSSSQGYTF. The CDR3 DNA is TGTGCCAGCAGTAGTTCTCAAGGCTACACCTTC.

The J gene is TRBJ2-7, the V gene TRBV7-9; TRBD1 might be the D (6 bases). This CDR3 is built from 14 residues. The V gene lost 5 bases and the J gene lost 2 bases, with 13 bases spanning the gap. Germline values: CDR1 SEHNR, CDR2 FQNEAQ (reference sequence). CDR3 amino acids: CASSPRTDTYEQYF. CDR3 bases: TGTGCCAGCAGCCCCCGGACAGACACCTACGAGCAGTACTTC. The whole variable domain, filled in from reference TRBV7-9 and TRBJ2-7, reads DTGVSQNPRHKITKRGQNVTFRCDPISEHNRLYWYRQTLGQGPEFLTYFQNEAQLEKSRLLSDRFSAERPKGSFSTLEIQRTEQGDSAMYLCASSPRTDTYEQYFGPGTRLTVT.

The CDR3 DNA reads as TGCGCCAGCAGCTTCCGGACAGGGATTGATAGCAATCAGCCCCAGCATTTT. It specifies CASSFRTGIDSNQPQHF. The genes are TRBV4-1 and TRBJ1-5, with 8 bases identical to TRBD1. The CDR3 is 17 residues long. Germline V gene lookup returns CDR1 MGHRA and CDR2 YSYEKL. The trim removed 5 bases at V and 0 bases at J, leaving 9 bases unmatched.

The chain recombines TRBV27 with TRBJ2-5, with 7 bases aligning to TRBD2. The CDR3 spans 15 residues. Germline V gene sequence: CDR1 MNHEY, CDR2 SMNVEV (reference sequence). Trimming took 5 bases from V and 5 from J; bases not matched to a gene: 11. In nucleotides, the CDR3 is TGTGCCAGCAGTGCCACAGCGGGATCGGGGGAGACCCAGTACTTC. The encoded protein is CASSATAGSGETQYF.

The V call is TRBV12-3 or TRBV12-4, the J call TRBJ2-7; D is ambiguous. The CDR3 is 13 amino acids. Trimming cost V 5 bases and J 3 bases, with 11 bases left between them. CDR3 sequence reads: CASSKTESYEQYF. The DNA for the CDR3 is TGTGCCAGCAGTAAGACGGAAAGCTACGAGCAGTACTTC.

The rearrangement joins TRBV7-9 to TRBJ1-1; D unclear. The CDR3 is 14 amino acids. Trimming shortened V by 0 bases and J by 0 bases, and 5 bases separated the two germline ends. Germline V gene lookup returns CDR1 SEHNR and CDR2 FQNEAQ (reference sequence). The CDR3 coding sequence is TGTGCCAGCAGCTTAGCGCCGGTGAACACTGAAGCTTTCTTT. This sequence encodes CASSLAPVNTEAFF.

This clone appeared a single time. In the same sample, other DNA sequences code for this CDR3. CDR3 residues: CASRLGDHGPSLVVWIAKNIQYF. The CDR3 region has the DNA TGTGCAAGTCGCTTAGGGGACCATGGGCCCTCATTGGTAGTATGGATAGCCAAAAACATTCAGTACTTC. The chain uses TRBV12-2 and TRBJ2-4. TRBV12-2 is assigned pseudogene status. The CDR3 has 23 amino acids.

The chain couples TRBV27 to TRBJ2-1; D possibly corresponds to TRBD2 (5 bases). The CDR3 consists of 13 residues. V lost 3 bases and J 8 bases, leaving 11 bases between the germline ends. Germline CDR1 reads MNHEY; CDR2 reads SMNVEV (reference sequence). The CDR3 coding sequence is TGTGCCAGCAGTTTTCGAGGGATAGATGAGCAGTTCTTC. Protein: CASSFRGIDEQFF.

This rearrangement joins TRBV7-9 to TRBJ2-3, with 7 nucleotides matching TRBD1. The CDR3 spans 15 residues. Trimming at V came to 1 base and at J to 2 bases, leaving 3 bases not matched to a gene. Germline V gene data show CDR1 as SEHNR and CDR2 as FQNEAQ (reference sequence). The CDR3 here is CASSLVTGTTDTQYF. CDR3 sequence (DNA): TGTGCCAGCAGCTTAGTGACAGGGACCACAGATACGCAGTATTTT. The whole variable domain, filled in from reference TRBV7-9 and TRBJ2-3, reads DTGVSQNPRHKITKRGQNVTFRCDPISEHNRLYWYRQTLGQGPEFLTYFQNEAQLEKSRLLSDRFSAERPKGSFSTLEIQRTEQGDSAMYLCASSLVTGTTDTQYFGPGTRLTVL.